What follows describes a single T cell receptor (beta chain). This clone's antigen is unknown. This clone may be a read error of a much larger clone one base away. For CDR1 and CDR2, the germline V gene lists LGHNA and YNFKEQ. From the cysteine through the phenylalanine, the CDR3 covers 15 amino acids. Only the CDR3 DNA stays, 45 bases, in frame from base 1. Trimming costs V 4 bases and J 3 bases, and their ends lie 13 bases apart. Unsorted PBMC libraries were generated from 2 million PBMCs stored in RNAlater at -80 °C until RNA extraction. Multiple sclerosis patients were enrolled in a US clinical protocol evaluating disease progression by magnetic resonance imaging. PBMCs were separated from peripheral blood using Ficoll-Hypaque density gradient centrifugation and then cryopreserved in liquid nitrogen. The data stem from a study of neurological immune-mediated disorders (dated by TCRdb to the late 2010s). In terms of the full investigation: Among the approximately 35 multiple sclerosis patients, around 30 had relapsing-remitting MS and 3 had secondary progressive MS. Using UMI-based sequencing, the study compared peripheral blood TCR-beta repertoires from patients with HTLV-I-associated myelopathy (HAM/TSP), patients with multiple sclerosis, and healthy controls. The approximately 110 TCR-beta libraries included longitudinal samples, technical triplicates and paired sorted CD4+ and CD8+ T-cell subsets alongside PBMC samples. Of the 68 subjects in the cohort, about 14 were HAM/TSP patients, some 34 were multiple sclerosis patients, and some 20 were healthy controls.

What the research found in general, with its limitations: TCR clonal expansion was greatest in HAM/TSP patients and smallest in MS patients, who ranked below even healthy controls. No clinical or MRI features were associated with the MS cluster, and the authors said that larger cohorts are needed. In phylogenetic analysis, the repertoires of 18 of 34 MS patients grouped into a cluster of related CDR3 sequences, which suggests a possible signature at the repertoire level. Across subjects, expanded clones never shared an identical CDR3 amino acid sequence, which suggests that the TCR-beta repertoires in every group were private.

cDNA was synthesized by template-switch 5'RACE using a primer with a 10-nucleotide random unique molecular identifier that tagged each TCR transcript. Every sequencing run yielded over 170 million TCR-beta sequences covering 15-18 subjects. The RNeasy kit was used to extract total RNA. The KAPA Real-time Library Amplification kit was used to amplify TCR-beta VDJ regions with primers for the TCR constant region and the 5'RACE anchor. Sample indexes and Illumina adaptors were added in a first PCR, after which library yield was increased in a second PCR. The roughly 650 bp TCR product was size-selected on a 2% E-gel SizeSelection system after Ampure bead purification. Before pooling, library quality was assessed on a Bioanalyzer, concentration was determined with Qubit, and library quantification was performed with the Kapa Library Quantification kit. An Illumina HiSeq 2500 was used to sequence the libraries paired-end at 2 x 150 bp. To increase sequence diversity, about 23-32% phiX was spiked into each library pool. For the original study's pipeline: Quality-filtered reads were processed with the UMI-based MiGEC pipeline, and over 75% of raw TCR sequences were removed by the MiGEC pipeline during error correction. VDJ genes were aligned to IMGT germline references, and clonotypes were defined by unique CDR3 amino acid sequence plus V-J genes. Clonal expansion, Shannon diversity and CDR3 relatedness were evaluated with VDJtools (CalcPairwiseDistances, ClusterSamples), while phylogenetic trees were built in CLCbio workbench. Clones with at least 8 unique UMIs were defined as expanded, with this threshold being based on coefficient-of-variation modelling across technical triplicates. Clones were called with MiXCR by TCRdb after fastp trimmed the public reads at Q25, and only in-frame beta chains were retained. Records with the same CDR3 protein are collapsed into one entry carrying the most frequent genes and DNA. TCRdb, not the original authors, processed these V and J calls. Here the sample has about 50,000 distinct CDR3 sequences; approximately 3% occur a single time. Roughly 16% of the sample comes from the top ten.

This receptor was taken from a woman aged 45-60 years with multiple sclerosis. Sequencing was done on a sample of PBMCs. The receptor chain draws on TRBV4-2 and TRBJ2-1, with the D gene not confidently named. Here the CDR3 is given as CASSPRTSYYNEQFF. The sequenced DNA: TGTGCCAGCAGCCCCCGGACCAGCTACTACAATGAGCAGTTCTTC.